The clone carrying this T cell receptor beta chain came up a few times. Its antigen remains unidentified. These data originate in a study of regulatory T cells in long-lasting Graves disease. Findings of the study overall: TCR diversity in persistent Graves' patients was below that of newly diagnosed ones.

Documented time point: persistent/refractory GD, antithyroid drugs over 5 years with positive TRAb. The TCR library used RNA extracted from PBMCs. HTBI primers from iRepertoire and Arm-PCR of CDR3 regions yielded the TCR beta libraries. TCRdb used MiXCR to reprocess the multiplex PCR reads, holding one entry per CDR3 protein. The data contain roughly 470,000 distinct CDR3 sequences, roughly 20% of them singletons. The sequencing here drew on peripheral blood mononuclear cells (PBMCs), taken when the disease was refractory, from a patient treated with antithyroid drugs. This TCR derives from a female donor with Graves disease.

The CDR3 loop reads CASIFGSEAFF. The CDR3 DNA follows: TGCGCCAGCATCTTTGGTTCTGAAGCTTTCTTT. The rearrangement uses TRBV5-1 and TRBJ1-1; D gene unclear. CDR3 length: 11 amino acids. The V end lost 6 bases, the J end lost 6 bases, and 9 bases lay between the germline ends. CDR1 and CDR2 (germline): SGHRS, YFSETQ.